Given below is one T cell receptor beta chain in context. This record comes from a study of OX40 agonist ivuxolimab in advanced cancers. In the study overall: Subjects had a mean age of about 57 years, with a range of 23 to 79; almost 85% were male.

The assay was immunoSEQ multiplex PCR, and TCRdb's table has in-frame clones only and misses some. The table lists some 33,000 clones, roughly 74% of them singletons. With 6 bases removed from V and 5 bases from J, the gap between germline ends came to 11 bases. The CDR3 has 13 amino acids. The germline V gene has CDR1 MNHNS and CDR2 SASEGT. This sequence originates from an adult with an advanced solid tumor such as melanoma, head and neck, liver or kidney cancer. The chain joins TRBV6-1 to TRBJ1-5; D is unresolved. The sequences come from CD4+ or CD8+ T cells sorted from blood, collected in a trial of the OX40 agonist ivuxolimab. The CDR3 region has the DNA TGTGCCAGCAGCTTACAGACACATCAGCCCCAGCATTTT. Translation gives CASSLQTHQPQHF.